Described below is a single T cell receptor beta chain sequence and its context. Its antigen is currently not known. No base-level quality is on record; no much larger clone is a single base apart. The data stem from a study of blood T cell repertoires in COVID-19 (dated by TCRdb to the early 2020s). With regard to the full study: Samples from collaborators originated in the United States, Italy and Spain and spanned both the acute and convalescent phases of COVID-19. Nearly every sample came with metadata listing a de-identified subject ID, COVID-19 status, age in years and sex. The repertoires were released in a freely available public database intended as a resource for research on the immune response to SARS-CoV-2. Where HLA class I and class II types were available, the types were taken from metadata supplied by the sample provider, not from assay-based typing. The prospective study material was composed of cDNA or gDNA derived from T cells, B-cell-depleted T cells, or PBMCs. The dataset comprised deeply sampled blood TCRbeta repertoires from subjects exposed to, actively infected with, or recovered from COVID-19. The samples were drawn from two sources: the first 160 participants of the ongoing ImmuneRACE study, and 1,254 subjects contributed by 6 global collaborators. Results and caveats for the whole study, not just this receptor: Clinical and demographic metadata were provided uncurated, with the amount varying by source and participant.

TCRbeta CDR3 regions were amplified from genomic DNA using the immunoSEQ Assay, a bias-controlled multiplex PCR. Turning to the authors' computational methods: Nucleated cell counts per sample were estimated from amplification of reference gene primers within the assay. Sequence reads were collapsed and filtered to measure the absolute abundance of every unique TCRbeta CDR3 rearrangement. For each sample, productive Simpson clonality was calculated by taking the square root of Simpson's diversity index across productive rearrangements. TCRdb limited this immuneACCESS table to in-frame rearrangements with V and J called. A share of clones is missing; checked studies link under half to unresolved V genes, and the rest is unexplained. V and J calls and clone size come straight from that table; D and trimming were deduced from the DNA. For this sample the table gives around 200,000 clones, of which 80% to 90% were detected only once. Of the sample, around 1% is held by the ten largest clones.

Samples from volunteer blood donors who had recovered from COVID-19 were contributed by a second Seattle source. Each collaborating institution followed its own protocols to collect whole blood in K2EDTA tubes. Collaborator samples were shipped for TCRbeta analysis as frozen whole blood, isolated PBMCs, or DNA extracted from either sample type. Sequencing used peripheral blood. This TCR came from a woman aged 18-35 years who had recovered from COVID-19.

The CDR3 reads CASSIDGQGVPFF. The nucleotide sequence reads TGTGCCAGTAGTATAGACGGACAGGGGGTGCCGTTCTTC. The rearrangement joined TRBV19 to TRBJ2-1; 10 middle bases align to TRBD1. Taken from cysteine to phenylalanine, the CDR3 has 13 residues. Only the CDR3 portion is preserved as DNA: 39 bases, with reading frame beginning at the first base. Taken from the germline V gene (reference sequence), the CDR1 and CDR2 loops are LNHDA and SQIVND. Unmatched junction bases come to 5, with V trimmed by 0 bases and J by 15 bases.